One TCR beta chain is described in this entry. Its antigen specificity is not known. No much larger clonotype is one base removed from it; base qualities were not supplied. The roughly 39 donors, aged about 6 to 100 years, were systemically healthy Caucasian individuals from Russia. Approximately 9.3 milliliters of peripheral blood were collected from each donor into EDTA-treated Vacutainer tubes. PBMCs were isolated by Ficoll-Paque density-gradient centrifugation, with at least 7 million obtained per sample. Total RNA, at least 5 micrograms per sample, was extracted from PBMCs with Trizol reagent. For every donor, flow cytometry on a PBMC aliquot measured the percentage of naive CD45RAhigh/CD27high T cells. Counted from cysteine to phenylalanine, this CDR3 has 15 amino acids. Only the CDR3 DNA stays, 45 bases, in frame from base 1. V is reduced by 2 bases and J by 0 bases, leaving a spacing of 10 bases between them. CDR1 is given as MNHEY and CDR2 as SVGAGI, both from the germline V gene.

This entry comes from a study of blood T cells in healthy people across ages (dated by TCRdb to 2014 to 2015). Background on the whole study: In model experiments, template switching captured roughly one uniquely barcoded TCR beta cDNA molecule for every two T cells. Age-related changes in TCR beta repertoire diversity were measured in the study by deep sequencing normalized with unique cDNA molecular identifiers. The donors were split into four age groups: young (average 16 years), middle-aged (39), aged (over 55) and long-lived (under 85). Donors of different ages were randomly distributed across sequencing lanes to avoid experimental bias. For two donors (one aged 18 to 29 and one aged 80 or older), the study analyzed two additional independent replicas of 1 million unique cDNA reads from the same blood draw.

The paper's findings and limits, for the study overall: Observed TCR beta diversity per million T cells fell roughly linearly with age, and a significant reduction was already apparent by age around 40. Because the CMV infection status of the donors was unknown, age-related changes in expanded clonotypes may potentially have been confounded. Compared with the aged group, the long-lived group had more naive CD4+ T cells, fewer expanded clones and increased TCR diversity, suggesting age selection. A strong correlation was found between observed TCR beta diversity and the percentage of naive T cells measured by flow cytometry. Estimates of total diversity based on one million sequenced T cells were considered lower bounds and underestimates. Bulk unsorted PBMC profiling prevented conclusive comparison of naive and antigen-experienced compartments.

Receptor libraries were prepared by 5' RACE. The instrument given in TCRdb is Illumina HiSeq 2500. A second PCR of roughly 7 to 12 cycles was run with a J-beta primer mix and a sample-barcoded 5' primer. Each TCR beta cDNA molecule received a unique molecular identifier from a template-switch 5' adaptor carrying 12 random nucleotides. At least 2.5 million CDR3-containing paired-end reads were obtained from each sample. First-strand cDNA synthesis was performed from all RNA using the Mint cDNA synthesis kit, with priming by a TRBC-specific oligonucleotide. Following uracil-DNA glycosylase treatment, all cDNA underwent a first 18-cycle PCR with the universal primers M1SS and BC2_uni_R. The authors' analysis ran thus. For normalization, 1 million high-quality reads were randomly selected from each sample, with every read carrying a distinct molecular identifier. Reads sharing molecular identifiers were discarded rather than binned into consensus sequences. MiTCR, with a Q25 quality threshold and the strictest error-elimination algorithm, was used for CDR3 identification, clonotype clustering and error correction. A nonparametric unseen species model with Euler transformation was used to estimate lower-bound total TCR beta diversity. TCRdb cleaned the public reads at Q25 with fastp, built clones with MiXCR and kept in-frame beta chains. Merged by CDR3 protein, the rows form single entries marked with the most common genes and DNA. The V and J calls, along with clone size, are taken from TCRdb and not from the paper's own processing. This sample has roughly 900,000 distinct CDR3 sequences in its table, and 45% to 50% of those were observed once. Of the sample, over 10% is held by the ten largest clones.

The source is a man younger than 40 in good health. Here the chain combines TRBV6-5 and TRBJ1-2; the D gene identity is not certain. The sequencing sample was made of blood. The CDR3 reads as follows: CASSYSTVANYGYTF. The nucleotide sequence reads TGTGCCAGCAGTTACAGCACGGTTGCTAACTATGGCTACACCTTC.